This T cell receptor beta chain was obtained from a study of shared clonotypes between healthy human individuals. Study results and limitations: The study found roughly 5% of naive CD4 clonotypes shared across a handful of donors. Rarefaction showed that sequencing of sorted subsets was incomplete (despite large depth).

V dropped 3 bases and J dropped 0 bases, with 21 bases sitting between them. The germline CDR1 and CDR2 sequences are ENHRY and SYGVKD. This CDR3 comprises 20 residues. As concerns this clone: The antigen remains undetermined.

Approximately 210 ng DNA, 30,000 to 35,000 T cell genomes, went into each sorted-subset replicate PCR. Sequencing used immunoSEQ multiplex PCR; TCRdb keeps in-frame clones, though not all of them. Of about 820,000 clones listed, more than 85% are singletons. Only CD45RO-negative cells positively selected for CCR7 counted as naive CD8 cells, so terminally differentiated effector memory CD45RA+ cells were excluded. This TCR came from a man aged 25 to 40 in good health. The source material was naive CD8+ T cells sorted from blood. V usage is TRBV10-3 and J usage is TRBJ2-6; no reliable D call. CDR3: CAISDLLGTERSSGANVLTF. Written as DNA, the CDR3 is TGTGCCATCAGTGACCTCTTAGGCACAGAGAGAAGCTCTGGGGCCAACGTCCTGACTTTC.